These 27 T cell receptor beta chains originate from one sample sequenced in a study of PD-1 blockade in mismatch repair-deficient tumors. TCRdb's table, derived via immunoSEQ multiplex PCR, lists solely in-frame clones and lacks some. The table includes some 16,000 clones, 80% to 85% detected once. The source was PBMCs, collected 4 weeks after starting pembrolizumab. The origin of the receptors is an adult with mismatch repair-deficient cancer.

As for this clone: The germline gene is not matched at one end of the junction; a read error may be the cause. The rearrangement joins TRBV19 to TRBJ1-2, with TRBD1 as a possible D gene (6 bases). The CDR3 contains 14 residues. CDR1 is LNHDA and CDR2 is SQIVND in the germline V gene (reference sequence). CDR3 in amino acids: CASSIGGGNYGYTF. As DNA, the CDR3 is TGTGCCAGTAGCATAGGGGGGGGGAACTATGGCTACACCTTC.

The rearrangement joins TRBV28 to TRBJ1-1, with 9 positions matching TRBD1. The CDR3 is 14 amino acids. With V trimmed by 6 bases and J by 3 bases, 5 bases remained unmatched. The V gene's germline CDR1 is MDHEN and CDR2 SYDVKM. CDR3 sequence reads: CASSLQGAYTEAFF. For the CDR3, the DNA is TGTGCCAGCAGCCTACAGGGGGCATACACTGAAGCTTTCTTT.

This clone showed up just a few times. The J gene is TRBJ2-7, the V gene TRBV9, with D perhaps TRBD2 (5 bases). Deletions cut 4 bases from V and 3 bases from J, with 23 bases between. The CDR3 contains 17 residues. Germline CDR1 reads SGDLS; CDR2 reads YYNGEE. The chain's CDR3 is CASSPSSGRLPDYEQYF. The DNA for the CDR3 is TGTGCCAGCAGCCCAAGTAGTGGACGACTACCCGACTACGAGCAGTACTTC.

The chain uses TRBV9 and TRBJ2-5; a possible D gene is TRBD2 (6 bases). Trimming pared 0 bases from V and 2 bases from J, leaving 20 bases between. This CDR3 is 18 amino acids long. Germline V gene lookup returns CDR1 SGDLS and CDR2 YYNGEE. Here the CDR3 reads CASSVEGGERVGQETQYF. The CDR3 DNA sequence: TGTGCCAGCAGCGTAGAGGGTGGAGAGCGGGTGGGGCAAGAGACCCAGTACTTC.

This chain uses TRBV29-1 with TRBJ2-3, with D hard to call. CDR1 is SQVTM, CDR2 ANQGSEA, per germline. The CDR3 sequence is 10 residues long. V was shortened by 7 bases and J by 1 base, with 3 bases between the two germline ends. The DNA for the CDR3 is TGCAGCGGCGGCACAGATACGCAGTATTTT. This sequence encodes CSGGTDTQYF.

The chain carries TRBV7-8 and TRBJ1-2; 10 bases match TRBD1. The CDR3 totals 17 residues. Germline loops: CDR1 SGHVS, CDR2 FQNEAQ. J was trimmed by 6 bases and V by 2 bases; bases with no gene match: 12. CDR3 protein: CASSLLGTGVLLDGYTF. In DNA, the CDR3 is TGTGCCAGCAGCTTATTGGGGACAGGGGTATTGTTGGATGGCTACACCTTC.

The J gene is TRBJ1-1, the V gene TRBV9, with D uncertain. The germline CDR1 and CDR2 sequences are SGDLS and YYNGEE. This CDR3 has 15 amino acids. V dropped 3 bases and J dropped 3 bases, with 15 bases sitting between them. CDR3: CASSAAWAGYTEAFF. CDR3 nucleotide sequence: TGTGCCAGCAGCGCCGCTTGGGCGGGGTACACTGAAGCTTTCTTT.

V and J are TRBV7-3 and TRBJ2-3, with D perhaps matching TRBD2 (6 bases). The CDR3 spans 16 residues. Trimming shortened V by 5 bases and J by 2 bases, and 17 bases separated the two germline ends. Per the germline V gene, CDR1 is SGHTA and CDR2 is FQGTGA. The CDR3 region is CASSRSGGIVTDTQYF. The CDR3 coding sequence is TGTGCCAGCAGCCGTTCCGGCGGGATAGTCACAGATACGCAGTATTTT.

This clone has a handful of counts. For the CDR3, the DNA is TGTGCCAGCAGCTGGCGTGGTGCTAGCGGGAGCTCCGAGCAGTACTTC. This codes for CASSWRGASGSSEQYF. The J gene is TRBJ2-7, the V gene TRBV11-3; 10 bases are shared with TRBD2. V dropped 4 bases and J dropped 6; count of bases not matched to a gene: 12. Germline CDR1 SGHNT, CDR2 YENEEA. CDR3 length equals 16 residues.

The V call is TRBV4-1, the J call TRBJ2-1, with D unclear. The germline gives CDR1 MGHRA, CDR2 YSYEKL. Between the trimmed V and J ends, which lost 1 base and 0 bases, there was a span of 10 bases. This CDR3 region has 16 residues. The CDR3 region has the DNA TGCGCCAGCAGCCAAGTAGACTTGGTCTCCTACAATGAGCAGTTCTTC. Amino acids: CASSQVDLVSYNEQFF.

The chain links TRBV28 to TRBJ1-5, with D perhaps TRBD1 (6 bases). There are 16 residues in the CDR3. CDR1 is MDHEN, CDR2 SYDVKM, per germline. Trimming cost V 6 bases and J 4 bases, with 19 bases left between them. The CDR3 DNA follows: TGTGCCAGCAGCGATATATTTAGGGGGGGGAATCAGCCCCAGCATTTT. It yields the protein CASSDIFRGGNQPQHF. Supplemented by reference TRBV28 and TRBJ1-5, the full variable domain reads DVKVTQSSRYLVKRTGEKVFLECVQDMDHENMFWYRQDPGLGLRLIYFSYDVKMKEKGDIPEGYSVSREKKERFSLILESASTNQTSMYLCASSDIFRGGNQPQHFGDGTRLSIL.

The V call is TRBV7-9, the J call TRBJ2-3; D is ambiguous. Germline V gene data show CDR1 as SEHNR and CDR2 as FQNEAQ (reference sequence). Trimming left V 3 bases short and J 2 bases short, with 12 bases between. The CDR3 length is 15 residues. CDR3 region: CASSFDQDSTDTQYF. Here the CDR3 DNA reads TGTGCCAGCAGCTTTGACCAGGATTCCACAGATACGCAGTATTTT.

This clone turned up a few times. This chain connects TRBV19 to TRBJ2-7; 7 bases are shared with TRBD2. J was trimmed by 3 bases and V by 0 bases; bases with no gene match: 11. This CDR3 spans 17 amino acids. The germline V gene encodes CDR1 LNHDA and CDR2 SQIVND (reference sequence). For the CDR3, the DNA is TGTGCCAGTAGTATAGATCTAAGGAGCGGGACCCTCTACGAGCAGTACTTC. It encodes CASSIDLRSGTLYEQYF.

V gene TRBV5-1 combines with J gene TRBJ2-3; 9 bases map to TRBD2. The CDR3 has 14 residues. The J segment lost 0 bases and the V segment lost 6 bases, leaving 2 bases of the junction unmatched. CDR1 is SGHRS, CDR2 YFSETQ, per germline. CDR3 loop: CASKAGGSTDTQYF. In nucleotides, the CDR3 is TGCGCCAGCAAGGCGGGAGGGAGCACAGATACGCAGTATTTT.

This chain uses TRBV6-1 with TRBJ1-1; D is uncertain. CDR1 and CDR2 from the germline V gene are MNHNS and SASEGT. Deletions cut 7 bases from V and 1 base from J, with 10 bases between. There are 13 residues in the CDR3. The CDR3 loop reads CASMVSGNTEAFF. The CDR3 coding sequence is TGTGCCAGCATGGTTTCAGGGAACACTGAAGCTTTCTTT.

The chain is built from TRBV9 and TRBJ1-2, with D tentatively TRBD1 (5 bases). The CDR3 contains 14 residues. The germline V gene encodes CDR1 SGDLS and CDR2 YYNGEE. V lost 2 bases, J lost 6 bases, and 14 bases lay in between. CDR3 DNA sequence: TGTGCCAGCAGCGTCTCCGGGGGAAGGAATGGCTACACCTTC. Amino acid sequence: CASSVSGGRNGYTF.

The chain has TRBV4-1 and TRBJ2-7; 10 nucleotides line up with TRBD1. The V gene end was trimmed by 4 bases and the J gene end by 2 bases; junction bases not matched to a gene: 20. The CDR3 runs to 20 residues. Germline V CDR1 and CDR2: MGHRA, YSYEKL. In nucleotides, the CDR3 is TGCGCCAGCAGCCCTTACTCGACAGGGGGCATAACGGGGGGAGCCTACGAGCAGTACTTC. This encodes CASSPYSTGGITGGAYEQYF.

The chain is built from TRBV10-2 and TRBJ1-5, with 9 bases aligning to TRBD1. This CDR3 spans 15 amino acids. The V gene's germline CDR1 is WSHSY and CDR2 SAAADI. V gave up 2 bases and J gave up 4 bases; unmatched junction bases: 3. Here the CDR3 DNA reads TGCGCCAGCAGTGAGGGACAGGGGTGGAATCAGCCCCAGCATTTT. It is translated as CASSEGQGWNQPQHF.

With respect to this clone: An end of the junction does not agree with germline; a read error may underlie this. The rearrangement uses TRBV7-7 and TRBJ2-7, with 9 bases lining up with TRBD2. The CDR3 is made up of 13 amino acids. Germline V gives CDR1 SSHAT, CDR2 FNYEAQ (reference sequence). The CDR3 region is CASSLAGEGEQYF. The CDR3 region has the DNA TGTGCTAGCAGCTTAGCGGGGGAGGGTGAGCAGTACTTC.

This chain links TRBV27 with TRBJ2-1; D is unresolved. Germline values: CDR1 MNHEY, CDR2 SMNVEV (reference sequence). Trimming took 6 bases from V and 5 from J, leaving 5 bases between them. CDR3 length equals 11 residues. This CDR3 reads CASSKNNEQFF. CDR3 nucleotide sequence: TGTGCCAGCAGCAAAAACAATGAGCAGTTCTTC.

The chain links TRBV9 to TRBJ2-5; 7 bases agree with TRBD2. The length of the CDR3 is 14 residues. Germline CDR1 and CDR2: SGDLS and YYNGEE. V lost 7 bases, J lost 6 bases, and 12 bases stayed unmatched. For the CDR3, the DNA is TGTGCCAGCTCAAGCGCGGGGGAGGGAAAGACCCAGTACTTC. Its protein product is CASSSAGEGKTQYF.

The chain uses TRBV9 and TRBJ1-4; perhaps TRBD1 as D (5 bases). V lost 4 bases and J lost 7, with 23 bases in between. This CDR3 is 17 amino acids long. The germline V gene has CDR1 SGDLS and CDR2 YYNGEE. CDR3 protein: CASSPRDFLRAGEKLFF. The CDR3 nucleotides read TGTGCCAGCAGCCCCCGGGACTTCCTCAGGGCCGGTGAAAAACTGTTTTTT.

This sequence joins TRBV7-9 and TRBJ2-1; maybe TRBD2 (5 bases). In germline, CDR1 is SEHNR, CDR2 FQNEAQ (reference sequence). V was pared by 3 bases and J by 9 bases, with 6 bases between. This CDR3 comprises 11 residues. CDR3 region: CASSFGVEQFF. CDR3 coding DNA: TGTGCCAGCAGCTTCGGGGTTGAGCAGTTCTTC.

The rearrangement links TRBV27 to TRBJ2-1; TRBD2 might be the D (6 bases). Germline lookup yields CDR1 MNHEY and CDR2 SMNVEV (reference sequence). Deletions cut 3 bases from V and 7 bases from J, with 13 bases between. The CDR3 runs to 14 residues. CDR3 sequence: CASSFGLAPNEQFF. As DNA, the CDR3 is TGTGCCAGCAGTTTCGGGCTAGCGCCAAATGAGCAGTTCTTC.

This chain connects TRBV11-2 to TRBJ2-7, with TRBD1 as a possible D gene (5 bases). Trimming cost V 2 bases and J 4 bases, with 12 bases left between them. This CDR3 contains 14 residues. Germline-derived CDR1 and CDR2 are SGHAT and FQNNGV. CDR3 residues: CASSLFAGNYEQYF. CDR3 DNA: TGTGCCAGCAGCTTATTTGCAGGGAATTACGAGCAGTACTTC.

This sequence joins TRBV5-1 and TRBJ2-5; 12 bases agree with TRBD2. The end of the DNA is better explained by TRBJ2-7, so the J call may be wrong. The CDR3 loop spans 16 amino acids. Per germline, CDR1 SGHRS and CDR2 YFSETQ. CDR3 loop: CASSTAGTSGSYEQYF. The CDR3 DNA follows: TGCGCCAGCAGCACCGCCGGGACTAGCGGGTCCTACGAGCAGTACTTC.

V gene TRBV4-2 combines with J gene TRBJ1-2; tentatively, D is TRBD1 (6 bases). This CDR3 comprises 15 residues. V shed 0 bases and J shed 4 bases, with 12 bases lying between them. Per germline, CDR1 LGHNA and CDR2 YNFKEQ. The CDR3 coding sequence is TGTGCCAGCAGCCAAGAACGACAGGACACCTATGGCTACACCTTC. Translating gives CASSQERQDTYGYTF.